A single sample is the source of the 31 T cell receptor beta chains below, sequenced in a study of graft-versus-host responses after intestinal transplantation. Investigators treated the graft tissue so that it released intraepithelial and lamina propria lymphocytes. Sequencing was performed with immunoSEQ multiplex PCR; in TCRdb, only in-frame clones are kept and a portion is missing. The repertoire holds roughly 15,000 clones, with around 77% as singletons. The material sequenced was ileum tissue, taken roughly 450 days after intestinal transplant. These receptors came from a human patient who received an intestinal transplant, so some T cells may come from the graft donor.

This clone has only a few counts. V is TRBV2 and J is TRBJ1-5; D possibly corresponds to TRBD1 (5 bases). Germline lookup yields CDR1 SNHLY and CDR2 FYNNEI. This CDR3 spans 15 amino acids. Trimming cost V 2 bases and J 0 bases, with 8 bases left between them. The CDR3 bases are TGTGCCAGCAGTGAATACAGGAGTAGCAATCAGCCCCAGCATTTT. Translating gives CASSEYRSSNQPQHF.

V gene TRBV4-1 combines with J gene TRBJ2-2; unclear D gene. Trimming removed 3 bases from V and 5 bases from J, with 13 bases in between. The CDR3 consists of 15 residues. Per the germline V gene, CDR1 is MGHRA and CDR2 is YSYEKL. The CDR3 nucleotides are TGCGCCAGCAGCCAGACTCTCCAGCGAACCGGGGAGCTGTTTTTT. Protein product: CASSQTLQRTGELFF.

The chain links TRBV19 to TRBJ2-7; TRBD1 agrees at 7 bases. Germline CDR1 LNHDA, CDR2 SQIVND (reference sequence). The junction had 11 bases not matched to a gene; V was cut back by 5 bases and J by 4 bases. The CDR3 runs to 15 residues. The DNA of the CDR3 is TGTGCCAGTAGTCCCGCGACAGGGAATTCGTACGAGCAGTACTTC. Its translation is CASSPATGNSYEQYF.

The J gene is TRBJ2-5, the V gene TRBV5-6; the D gene is possibly TRBD1 (6 bases). CDR1 and CDR2 from the germline V gene are SGHDT and YYEEEE. This CDR3 comprises 15 residues. V lost 3 bases and J lost 1, with 13 bases in between. The DNA for the CDR3 is TGTGCCAGCAGCTATGGGCGGACAGTCCAAGAGACCCAGTACTTC. Translation gives CASSYGRTVQETQYF. Together with reference TRBV5-6 and TRBJ2-5, the CDR3 gives the full variable domain: DAGVTQSPTHLIKTRGQQVTLRCSPKSGHDTVSWYQQALGQGPQFIFQYYEEEERQRGNFPDRFSGHQFPNYSSELNVNALLLGDSALYLCASSYGRTVQETQYFGPGTRLLVL.

A remark on this clone: Compared with germline, one end of the junction differs, possibly owing to a read error. This same CDR3 is encoded by further DNA sequences in the sample. The chain combines TRBV28 with TRBJ1-5, with a tentative D call TRBD1 (6 bases). The V gene's germline CDR1 is MDHEN and CDR2 SYDVKM. This CDR3 is 13 amino acids long. The DNA of the CDR3 is TGTGCTAGCAGTGTCACAGGGAGTCAGCCCCAGCATTTT. Encoded protein: CASSVTGSQPQHF.

The chain has TRBV6-6 and TRBJ1-1, with D possibly being TRBD1 (5 bases). The CDR3 consists of 15 residues. Germline-derived CDR1 and CDR2 are MNHNY and SVGAGI (reference sequence). Trimming took off 7 bases at V and 1 base at J, with 16 bases between the two ends. The CDR3 region is CASTEQQAPNTEAFF. The CDR3 coding sequence is TGTGCCAGCACCGAACAACAGGCTCCGAACACTGAAGCTTTCTTT.

This clone was detected a few times. This chain joins TRBV9 and TRBJ1-3; 7 bases fit TRBD1. Germline assignment: CDR1 SGDLS and CDR2 YYNGEE. This CDR3 is 14 amino acids long. V gave up 3 bases and J gave up 0 bases; unmatched junction bases: 0. CDR3 nucleotide sequence: TGTGCCAGCAGCGGGGACAGCTCTGGAAACACCATATATTTT. Protein sequence: CASSGDSSGNTIYF.

The chain carries TRBV5-6 and TRBJ2-5; TRBD2 matches 9 bases. CDR1 SGHDT and CDR2 YYEEEE come from the germline V gene. The CDR3 extends over 17 amino acids. With V trimmed by 4 bases and J by 2 bases, 12 bases remained unmatched. The CDR3 bases are TGTGCCAGCAGCAGAATCGGGACTAGCAATCTTCAAGAGACCCAGTACTTC. Translating gives CASSRIGTSNLQETQYF. The full variable domain, rest sourced from reference TRBV5-6 and TRBJ2-5, is DAGVTQSPTHLIKTRGQQVTLRCSPKSGHDTVSWYQQALGQGPQFIFQYYEEEERQRGNFPDRFSGHQFPNYSSELNVNALLLGDSALYLCASSRIGTSNLQETQYFGPGTRLLVL.

The count of this clone is one. CDR3 loop: CASSFSLAGATDTQYF. In DNA form, the CDR3 reads TGTGCCAGCAGCTTTTCTCTAGCGGGAGCGACAGATACGCAGTATTTT. This sequence joins TRBV5-4 and TRBJ2-3; 10 bases map to TRBD2. Looked up from germline, CDR1 is SGHNT and CDR2 is YYREEE (reference sequence). This CDR3 region has 16 residues. V lost 2 bases and J lost 3; bases outside the gene matches: 6.

In its sample, this clone was seen a few times. The chain couples TRBV13 to TRBJ2-1; D may correspond to TRBD1 or TRBD2 (5 bases each). V was trimmed by 5 bases and J by 2 bases, leaving 13 bases between them. This CDR3 is built from 15 residues. CDR1 is PRHDT and CDR2 is FYEKMQ in the germline V gene (reference sequence). The DNA for the CDR3 is TGTGCCAGCAGCGCCCCCGGGACCGCCTACAATGAGCAGTTCTTC. It encodes CASSAPGTAYNEQFF.

This clone was seen a handful of times. V gene TRBV9 combines with J gene TRBJ2-2; unclear D gene. This CDR3 comprises 14 residues. Trimming left V 6 bases short and J 1 base short, with 10 bases between. Germline CDR1 reads SGDLS; CDR2 reads YYNGEE. The CDR3 is CASNQAGNTGELFF. The CDR3 DNA follows: TGTGCCAGCAACCAAGCAGGGAACACCGGGGAGCTGTTTTTT.

V gene TRBV15 combines with J gene TRBJ2-5; D remains unclear. The J call may be in error: the DNA end matches TRBJ2-7 better. The CDR3 runs 13 residues. The germline V gene has CDR1 LNHNV and CDR2 YYDKDF (reference sequence). CDR3 DNA sequence: TGTGCCACCAGCAGAGACCGGTCCTACGAGCAGTACTTC. Its translation is CATSRDRSYEQYF.

This clone came up once. The V and J genes are TRBV6-5 and TRBJ1-6; D is undetermined. This CDR3 comprises 13 residues. Germline CDR1 and CDR2: MNHEY and SVGAGI. V was trimmed by 7 bases and J by 8 bases, leaving 12 bases between them. The CDR3 protein is CASMRSGYSPLHF. The CDR3 coding sequence is TGTGCCAGCATGAGAAGCGGTTATTCACCCCTCCACTTT.

Only a few counts were recorded for this clone. The chain links TRBV2 to TRBJ2-1, with 13 positions matching TRBD2. This CDR3 has 13 residues. The germline CDR1 and CDR2 sequences are SNHLY and FYNNEI. Unmatched junction bases numbered 4, after V lost 9 bases and J lost 8 bases. CDR3 in amino acids: CASSGTSGDEQFF. The CDR3 nucleotides are TGTGCCAGTTCCGGGACTAGCGGGGATGAGCAGTTCTTC.

The table lists this clone with a few counts. The V and J genes are TRBV29-1 and TRBJ2-7; D might be TRBD1 or TRBD2, each matching 6 bases. The CDR3 runs 12 residues. CDR1 is SQVTM and CDR2 is ANQGSEA in the germline V gene. Trimming pared 7 bases from V and 6 bases from J, leaving 16 bases between. CDR3 residues: CSGGGGQSEQYF. The CDR3 DNA follows: TGCAGCGGTGGTGGGGGGCAAAGCGAGCAGTACTTC.

The chain recombines TRBV11-1 with TRBJ2-7, with TRBD2 matching over 11 bases. The J segment lost 0 bases and the V segment lost 5 bases, leaving 6 bases of the junction unmatched. The CDR3 totals 16 residues. In germline, CDR1 is SGHAT, CDR2 FQDESV (reference sequence). The CDR3 loop reads CASSPRLAGSSYEQYF. DNA of the CDR3: TGTGCCAGCAGCCCAAGACTAGCGGGGTCCTCCTACGAGCAGTACTTC.

This chain uses TRBV9 with TRBJ2-3; possible D gene TRBD1, 6 bases. The CDR3 runs to 14 residues. Germline CDR1 reads SGDLS; CDR2 reads YYNGEE. Trimming removed 2 bases from V and 5 bases from J, with 12 bases in between. CDR3 region: CASSVLGARDTQYF. DNA of the CDR3: TGTGCCAGCAGCGTCTTGGGGGCTAGAGATACGCAGTATTTT.

This chain connects TRBV18 to TRBJ2-7; 11 nucleotides line up with TRBD2. The CDR3 has 15 residues. Trimming cost V 2 bases and J 3 bases; bases outside gene matches: 3. Germline CDR1 and CDR2: KGHSH and LQKENI. The CDR3 is CASSPRLAGIYEQYF. The CDR3 nucleotides are TGTGCCAGCTCACCAAGACTAGCGGGGATCTACGAGCAGTACTTC.

V usage is TRBV30 and J usage is TRBJ1-6; D gene ambiguous. V was cut by 3 bases and J by 12 bases, with 9 bases left in between. The CDR3 has 11 amino acids. From germline, CDR1 is GTSNPN and CDR2 SVGIG (reference sequence). Written as DNA, the CDR3 is TGTGCCTGGAGAAAATCGGGACCCCTCCACTTT. Encoded protein: CAWRKSGPLHF.

The chain employs TRBV5-1 and TRBJ2-5; a weak D match, TRBD1 (6 bases). The CDR3 runs 12 residues. Germline V gives CDR1 SGHRS, CDR2 YFSETQ. V gave up 1 base and J gave up 5 bases, with 6 bases separating them. The CDR3 region has the DNA TGCGCCAGCAGCTTGACAGGGGAGACCCAGTACTTC. Translation: CASSLTGETQYF.

The genes are TRBV5-1 and TRBJ1-4; 7 positions agree with TRBD1. The CDR3 contains 17 residues. CDR1 SGHRS and CDR2 YFSETQ come from the germline V gene. The trim removed 2 bases at V and 7 bases at J, leaving 14 bases unmatched. The CDR3 sequence: CASSFGETGTVLEKLFF. As DNA, the CDR3 is TGCGCCAGCAGCTTTGGGGAAACCGGGACAGTTCTTGAAAAACTGTTTTTT.

This clone was counted between two and nine times. The DNA for the CDR3 is TGTGCCAGCAGCCCAGGGGACATGAGCCTTCAGGGTTGGTACGAGCAGTACTTC. It specifies CASSPGDMSLQGWYEQYF. The chain has TRBV7-6 and TRBJ2-7; tentatively, D is TRBD1 (6 bases). This CDR3 is 18 amino acids long. The V end was cut by 5 bases, the J end by 4 bases, with 27 bases between. Germline assignment: CDR1 SGHVS and CDR2 FNYEAQ.

The CDR3 spells CASSLSGTGYTDTQYF. The CDR3 nucleotides are TGTGCCAGCAGTTTATCAGGGACCGGATACACAGATACGCAGTATTTT. The rearrangement joins TRBV27 to TRBJ2-3; possibly TRBD1 or TRBD2 for D (5 bases each). The CDR3 runs to 16 residues. CDR1 and CDR2 (germline): MNHEY, SMNVEV (reference sequence). With 0 bases removed from V and 2 bases from J, the gap between germline ends came to 12 bases.

The chain is built from TRBV5-6 and TRBJ1-3; 7 bases map to TRBD1. Trimming cost V 4 bases and J 0 bases; bases outside gene matches: 1. The CDR3 has 14 amino acids. Germline V gives CDR1 SGHDT, CDR2 YYEEEE. The CDR3 loop is CASSGTDSGNTIYF. The CDR3 nucleotides read TGTGCCAGCAGCGGGACAGACTCTGGAAACACCATATATTTT.

The DNA of the CDR3 is TGTGCCAGCAGTTTTGAAGGGAACACCGGCTACACCTTC. Translated: CASSFEGNTGYTF. V gene TRBV6-5 combines with J gene TRBJ1-2; no clear D. The CDR3 loop spans 13 amino acids. From germline, CDR1 is MNHEY and CDR2 SVGAGI. Trimming pared 4 bases from V and 8 bases from J, leaving 14 bases between.

The genes are TRBV7-2 and TRBJ2-7; D remains ambiguous. V gave up 5 bases and J gave up 7 bases, with 12 bases separating them. Germline lookup yields CDR1 SGHTA and CDR2 FQGNSA. The CDR3 loop spans 12 amino acids. CDR3 sequence (DNA): TGTGCCAGCAGCGCCCCCTATCGTGAGCAGTACTTC. It encodes CASSAPYREQYF.

This rearrangement joins TRBV7-3 to TRBJ2-1; D gene unclear. This CDR3 contains 15 residues. Germline-derived CDR1 and CDR2 are SGHTA and FQGTGA. Trimming took 5 bases from V and 0 from J, leaving 11 bases between them. The CDR3 sequence is CASSAGRSSYNEQFF. The CDR3 nucleotides read TGTGCCAGCAGCGCCGGACGAAGCTCCTACAATGAGCAGTTCTTC.

This clone was seen a single time. This chain joins TRBV7-3 and TRBJ1-1; D possibly corresponds to TRBD1 (6 bases). CDR1 is SGHTA, CDR2 FQGTGA, per germline. This CDR3 spans 13 amino acids. V dropped 0 bases and J dropped 7 bases, with 9 bases sitting between them. In DNA, the CDR3 is TGTGCCAGCAGCTTAACGGGGGGCCTTGAAGCTTTCTTT. Protein: CASSLTGGLEAFF.

The rearrangement joins TRBV7-9 to TRBJ2-7; 7 bases are shared with TRBD2. CDR1 SEHNR and CDR2 FQNEAQ come from the germline V gene (reference sequence). The CDR3 length is 14 residues. V lost 4 bases to trimming and J lost 4 bases; unmatched junction nucleotides: 7. CDR3 in amino acids: CASSSGLGPYEQYF. The CDR3, as DNA: TGTGCCAGCAGCTCCGGACTAGGCCCGTACGAGCAGTACTTC. The entire variable domain, with the rest obtained from reference TRBV7-9 and TRBJ2-7, is as follows: DTGVSQNPRHKITKRGQNVTFRCDPISEHNRLYWYRQTLGQGPEFLTYFQNEAQLEKSRLLSDRFSAERPKGSFSTLEIQRTEQGDSAMYLCASSSGLGPYEQYFGPGTRLTVT.

In this sample, this clone turned up a few times. The V gene is TRBV5-6, the J gene TRBJ2-7; D is ambiguous. The CDR3 is 14 residues long. Germline V CDR1 and CDR2: SGHDT, YYEEEE. V lost 0 bases, J lost 5 bases, and 12 bases lay in between. The CDR3 DNA reads TGTGCCAGCAGCTTGGGGGGTAGGATACACGAGCAGTACTTC. Translated: CASSLGGRIHEQYF.

The chain couples TRBV7-2 to TRBJ2-2, with 10 bases that match TRBD2. The CDR3 loop spans 18 amino acids. With 1 base clipped from V and 0 bases from J, the junction kept 5 bases outside the gene matches. Germline CDR1 reads SGHTA; CDR2 reads FQGNSA. CDR3 protein: CASSLGLAGATNTGELFF. CDR3 DNA sequence: TGTGCCAGCAGCTTAGGGCTAGCGGGGGCAACGAACACCGGGGAGCTGTTTTTT.